Below, 27 T cell receptor beta chains from the same sample are listed, as sequenced in a study of cytomegalovirus exposure and HLA in healthy donors. The study ran its PCR with 60 Vbeta and 13 Jbeta primers. Assay: immunoSEQ multiplex PCR; the TCRdb copy retains only in-frame clones and omits some. The sample shows 150,000 to 200,000 clones, 70% to 80% of them seen only once. Sequenced input: PBMCs. The receptors derive from a female donor in good health and CMV-seronegative.

This clone was observed a few times. The chain recombines TRBV2 with TRBJ2-3, with 10 bases matching TRBD2. Germline V gene data show CDR1 as SNHLY and CDR2 as FYNNEI. This CDR3 is 18 amino acids long. V lost 3 bases to trimming and J lost 2 bases; unmatched junction nucleotides: 11. The CDR3 DNA reads as TGTGCCAGCAGTGAGGTTGAACTAGCGGGATCACACACAGATACGCAGTATTTT. Its translation: CASSEVELAGSHTDTQYF.

V is TRBV5-1 and J is TRBJ1-4, with 9 bases lining up with TRBD1. This CDR3 region has 14 residues. V trimming: 4 bases; J trimming: 3 bases; junction bases outside the gene matches: 1. CDR1 and CDR2 (germline): SGHRS, YFSETQ. The CDR3 spells CASSGQGPNEKLFF. CDR3 sequence (DNA): TGCGCCAGCAGCGGACAGGGGCCTAATGAAAAACTGTTTTTT.

This clone was detected only once. The rearrangement joins TRBV7-6 to TRBJ2-3; TRBD1 matches 7 bases. Germline CDR1 SGHVS, CDR2 FNYEAQ. This CDR3 region has 17 residues. The J segment lost 3 bases and the V segment lost 0 bases, leaving 9 bases of the junction unmatched. CDR3 region: CASSLAGVTGITDTQYF. Written as DNA, the CDR3 is TGTGCCAGCAGCTTAGCGGGCGTGACAGGGATAACAGATACGCAGTATTTT.

In DNA form, the CDR3 reads TGTGCCAGTAGACAGGGGGACTATGGCTACACCTTC. It yields the protein CASRQGDYGYTF. The chain employs TRBV25-1 and TRBJ1-2; TRBD1 aligns across 9 bases. CDR1 and CDR2 (germline): MGHDK, SYGVNS. The CDR3 is 12 amino acids. V shed 9 bases, J shed 3 bases, and the junction held 2 bases outside the gene matches.

The sample holds a few counts of this clone. This rearrangement joins TRBV6-5 to TRBJ1-1; a possible D gene is TRBD1 (6 bases). Germline V gives CDR1 MNHEY, CDR2 SVGAGI. This CDR3 region has 12 residues. Trimming cost V 6 bases and J 8 bases, with 13 bases left between them. CDR3 nucleotides: TGTGCCAGCAGATACAGGGCGGGCGAAGCTTTCTTT. It is translated as CASRYRAGEAFF.

The gene calls are TRBV7-2 and TRBJ1-6, with D possibly matching TRBD1 (5 bases). V was clipped by 2 bases and J by 7 bases, with 12 bases between them. The CDR3 runs 15 residues. The germline gives CDR1 SGHTA, CDR2 FQGNSA. This CDR3 reads CASSLIREGNSPLHF. The CDR3, as DNA: TGTGCCAGCAGCTTAATCAGGGAAGGGAATTCACCCCTCCACTTT.

The chain combines TRBV18 with TRBJ1-1, with D possibly being TRBD1 (5 bases). The germline V gene encodes CDR1 KGHSH and CDR2 LQKENI. V lost 2 bases and J 4 bases, leaving 17 bases between the germline ends. This CDR3 has 16 amino acids. CDR3 coding DNA: TGTGCCAGCTCACCAGTGGATGTAGGGGCGAGCACTGAAGCTTTCTTT. It translates to CASSPVDVGASTEAFF.

The V gene is TRBV19, the J gene TRBJ1-3; TRBD1 aligns across 8 bases. J was trimmed by 0 bases and V by 6 bases; bases with no gene match: 7. This CDR3 is built from 16 residues. The germline gives CDR1 LNHDA, CDR2 SQIVND (reference sequence). The CDR3 loop is CASRPGQAVSGNTIYF. CDR3 bases: TGTGCCAGTAGACCGGGACAGGCGGTCTCTGGAAACACCATATATTTT.

The rearrangement uses TRBV7-2 and TRBJ1-2; 9 nucleotides agree with TRBD1. CDR3 length equals 15 residues. Trimming cost V 8 bases and J 4 bases; bases outside gene matches: 11. Germline V gene lookup returns CDR1 SGHTA and CDR2 FQGNSA. The CDR3 DNA sequence: TGTGCCAGCCAACCTCCGGGACAGGGTTCCTATGGCTACACCTTC. Translation: CASQPPGQGSYGYTF.

In its sample, this clone was seen once. The chain combines TRBV19 with TRBJ2-2, with 10 positions matching TRBD1. The CDR3 covers 15 residues. The germline gives CDR1 LNHDA, CDR2 SQIVND (reference sequence). V was clipped by 7 bases and J by 2 bases; unmatched bases: 4. Written as DNA, the CDR3 is TGTGCCAGTATCGGGACAGGGGTTAACACCGGGGAGCTGTTTTTT. The encoded protein is CASIGTGVNTGELFF. The whole variable domain, filled in from reference TRBV19 and TRBJ2-2, reads DGGITQSPKYLFRKEGQNVTLSCEQNLNHDAMYWYRQDPGQGLRLIYYSQIVNDFQKGDIAEGYSVSREKKESFPLTVTSAQKNPTAFYLCASIGTGVNTGELFFGEGSRLTVL.

The V and J genes are TRBV27 and TRBJ1-1; D is uncertain. Germline-derived CDR1 and CDR2 are MNHEY and SMNVEV (reference sequence). The CDR3 contains 14 residues. Deletions cut 5 bases from V and 0 bases from J, with 10 bases between. The CDR3 spells CASSLGGLNTEAFF. CDR3 nucleotide sequence: TGTGCCAGCAGTCTGGGAGGGCTGAACACTGAAGCTTTCTTT.

The J gene is TRBJ2-7, the V gene TRBV9; D possibly corresponds to TRBD2 (5 bases). From germline, CDR1 is SGDLS and CDR2 YYNGEE. The V end lost 4 bases, the J end lost 3 bases, and 11 bases lay between the germline ends. The CDR3 consists of 13 residues. CDR3 DNA sequence: TGTGCCAGCAGCACCGGGATCAACTACGAGCAGTACTTC. Translated: CASSTGINYEQYF.

This clone was recorded once. This chain uses TRBV6-1 with TRBJ2-7, with D unclear. This CDR3 has 14 residues. V lost 6 bases, J lost 2 bases, and 14 bases lay in between. The germline V gene has CDR1 MNHNS and CDR2 SASEGT. CDR3 nucleotide sequence: TGTGCCAGCAGCCCAGTGGGCAGAACCTACGAGCAGTACTTC. It codes for CASSPVGRTYEQYF.

The chain has TRBV2 and TRBJ2-4; D is uncertain. Per the germline V gene, CDR1 is SNHLY and CDR2 is FYNNEI. V was trimmed by 5 bases and J by 0 bases, leaving 14 bases between them. This CDR3 contains 16 residues. The CDR3 here is CASSMPLQIAKNIQYF. In DNA, the CDR3 is TGTGCCAGCAGTATGCCACTCCAAATAGCCAAAAACATTCAGTACTTC.

V gene TRBV7-2 combines with J gene TRBJ2-5, with 9 bases identical to TRBD2. CDR3 length: 15 amino acids. The V gene's germline CDR1 is SGHTA and CDR2 FQGNSA. The trim removed 1 base at V and 5 bases at J, leaving 5 bases unmatched. Written as DNA, the CDR3 is TGTGCCAGCAGCTTAGGCGGGAGGGGAGGGGAGACCCAGTACTTC. Amino acids: CASSLGGRGGETQYF.

The CDR3 nucleotides are TGTGCCACCAGCAGACCAAGACAGGGGGCGGGGGTTTATGGCTACACCTTC. Translated, it gives CATSRPRQGAGVYGYTF. The chain has TRBV15 and TRBJ1-2; 10 bases are a match to TRBD1. Trimming took 2 bases from V and 5 from J; bases not matched to a gene: 11. The length of the CDR3 is 17 residues. CDR1 and CDR2 (germline): LNHNV, YYDKDF (reference sequence). The full variable domain, in which reference TRBV15 and TRBJ1-2 provide the parts outside the CDR3, is DAMVIQNPRYQVTQFGKPVTLSCSQTLNHNVMYWYQQKSSQAPKLLFHYYDKDFNNEADTPDNFQSRRPNTSFCFLDIRSPGLGDTAMYLCATSRPRQGAGVYGYTFGSGTRLTVV.

J is TRBJ1-5 and V is TRBV28, with TRBD1 matching over 8 bases. Trimming took 6 bases from V and 5 from J; bases not matched to a gene: 6. The length of the CDR3 is 14 residues. CDR1 is MDHEN, CDR2 SYDVKM, per germline. The CDR3 region has the DNA TGTGCCAGCAGCCGGGACAGGACTCATCAGCCCCAGCATTTT. Translated: CASSRDRTHQPQHF.

This chain connects TRBV4-3 to TRBJ2-7; the match to TRBD2 covers 8 bases. J gave up 0 bases and V 2 bases, and 3 bases lay outside the gene matches. Germline V gives CDR1 LGHNA, CDR2 YSLEER. The CDR3 extends over 15 amino acids. Here the CDR3 DNA reads TGCGCCAGCAGCCAAACTACTAGCGGCTCCTACGAGCAGTACTTC. Its protein product is CASSQTTSGSYEQYF.

A word on this clone: The same CDR3 is also encoded by other DNA sequences in this sample. This rearrangement joins TRBV6-5 to TRBJ2-2; weak D call: TRBD1 (6 bases). The V end was cut by 7 bases, the J end by 8 bases, with 20 bases between. CDR3 length equals 15 residues. CDR1 and CDR2 (germline): MNHEY, SVGAGI. This CDR3 reads CASKRGAGAVGELFF. CDR3 bases: TGTGCCAGCAAAAGGGGTGCAGGGGCTGTGGGGGAGCTGTTTTTT.

V gene TRBV28 combines with J gene TRBJ2-1; the match to TRBD2 covers 14 bases. Trimming took 6 bases from V and 7 from J; bases not matched to a gene: 5. CDR3 length: 15 amino acids. Germline V CDR1 and CDR2: MDHEN, SYDVKM. The CDR3 here is CASSNRTSGRNEQFF. The CDR3, as DNA: TGTGCCAGCAGCAACCGGACTAGCGGGAGGAATGAGCAGTTCTTC.

V is TRBV5-1 and J is TRBJ1-4; TRBD1 matches 7 bases. CDR3 length: 15 residues. Germline V gene data show CDR1 as SGHRS and CDR2 as YFSETQ. J lost 4 bases, V lost 5 bases, and 8 bases had no gene match. The CDR3 region is CASSSPGQSNEKLFF. The CDR3 DNA reads TGCGCCAGCAGTTCGCCGGGACAGAGTAATGAAAAACTGTTTTTT. Full variable domain (remainder filled in from reference TRBV5-1 and TRBJ1-4): KAGVTQTPRYLIKTRGQQVTLSCSPISGHRSVSWYQQTPGQGLQFLFEYFSETQRNKGNFPGRFSGRQFSNSRSEMNVSTLELGDSALYLCASSSPGQSNEKLFFGSGTQLSVL.

The chain combines TRBV4-1 with TRBJ2-7; TRBD1 aligns across 8 bases. Germline CDR1 reads MGHRA; CDR2 reads YSYEKL. Trimming cost V 3 bases and J 7 bases; bases outside gene matches: 11. The CDR3 runs to 15 residues. The CDR3 DNA sequence: TGCGCCAGCAGCCACATGGACAGGGATTATGGGGAGCAGTACTTC. This codes for CASSHMDRDYGEQYF.

The gene calls are TRBV10-3 and TRBJ1-3, with a possible D match to TRBD1 (6 bases). CDR1 ENHRY and CDR2 SYGVKD come from the germline V gene. This CDR3 has 14 amino acids. V was cut by 6 bases and J by 2 bases, with 11 bases left in between. DNA for the CDR3: TGTGCCATCAGATCCACAGGGACTGGAAACACCATATATTTT. Residues: CAIRSTGTGNTIYF.

The V gene is TRBV5-6, the J gene TRBJ1-1; tentative D call: TRBD1 (6 bases). This CDR3 has 14 residues. Germline CDR1 and CDR2: SGHDT and YYEEEE. V dropped 2 bases and J dropped 1 base, with 9 bases sitting between them. The CDR3 region has the DNA TGTGCCAGCAGCTTTGGGGGCCCGAACACTGAAGCTTTCTTT. The encoded protein is CASSFGGPNTEAFF.

The chain is built from TRBV28 and TRBJ1-5; D may be TRBD1 (5 bases). The CDR3 runs to 14 residues. Deletions cut 5 bases from V and 1 base from J, with 9 bases between. Germline V gene lookup returns CDR1 MDHEN and CDR2 SYDVKM. The CDR3 loop reads CASSTRGSNQPQHF. As DNA, the CDR3 is TGTGCCAGCAGTACCCGGGGGAGCAATCAGCCCCAGCATTTT.

This chain uses TRBV5-1 with TRBJ2-7, with 9 bases lining up with TRBD1. The CDR3 is 15 residues long. V was pared by 4 bases and J by 6 bases, with 11 bases of the junction left unmatched. CDR1 is SGHRS, CDR2 YFSETQ, per germline. CDR3 sequence: CASSQIGTGSGEQYF. Here the CDR3 DNA reads TGCGCCAGCAGCCAGATCGGGACAGGGAGCGGCGAGCAGTACTTC.

The chain employs TRBV4-3 and TRBJ1-2; no clear D. The ends were cut back, 4 bases at V and 3 bases at J, with 15 bases in the middle. The CDR3 sequence is 15 residues long. CDR1 is LGHNA, CDR2 YSLEER, per germline. CDR3 in amino acids: CASSLDPTRDYGYTF. The CDR3 nucleotides are TGCGCCAGCAGCCTCGACCCTACACGGGACTATGGCTACACCTTC.